The clone carrying this T cell receptor (beta chain) was counted between two and nine times. CDR1 is LGHNT, CDR2 FRNRAP, per germline. Trimming cost V 7 bases and J 4 bases, with 28 bases left between them. The CDR3 covers 19 residues. Molecular barcoding with unique molecular identifiers was used for the TCRbeta library. TCRdb reprocessed the PCR reads via MiXCR and lists one record per CDR3 protein. The table records hundreds of thousands of distinct CDR3 sequences, about 18% of them present only once. The data derive from a study of T-cell reconstitution after alpha-beta-depleted transplantation in children.

Sample: PBMCs from the stem cell graft donor, taken from the stem cell graft. This rearrangement joins TRBV12-5 to TRBJ2-2, with D perhaps TRBD1 or TRBD2 (5 bases each). The TCR was taken from a human donor who donated a stem cell graft to a child with acute lymphoblastic leukemia. The CDR3 sequence: CASAVGRRGTTVRTGELFF. In DNA, the CDR3 is TGTGCTAGTGCCGTGGGCCGGCGAGGGACGACCGTCCGCACCGGGGAGCTGTTTTTT.